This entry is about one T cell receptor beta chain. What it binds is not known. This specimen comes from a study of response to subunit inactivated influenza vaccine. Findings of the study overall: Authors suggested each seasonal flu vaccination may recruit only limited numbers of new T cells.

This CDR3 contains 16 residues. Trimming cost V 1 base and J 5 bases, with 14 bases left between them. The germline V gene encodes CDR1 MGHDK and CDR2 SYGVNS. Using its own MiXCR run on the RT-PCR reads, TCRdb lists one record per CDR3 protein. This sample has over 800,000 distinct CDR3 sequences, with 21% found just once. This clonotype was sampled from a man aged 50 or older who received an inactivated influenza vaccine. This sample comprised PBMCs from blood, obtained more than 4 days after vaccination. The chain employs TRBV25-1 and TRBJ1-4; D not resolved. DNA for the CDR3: TGTGCCAGCAGTGAATTACGTTCGGAGTTGAATGAAAAACTGTTTTTT. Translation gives CASSELRSELNEKLFF.